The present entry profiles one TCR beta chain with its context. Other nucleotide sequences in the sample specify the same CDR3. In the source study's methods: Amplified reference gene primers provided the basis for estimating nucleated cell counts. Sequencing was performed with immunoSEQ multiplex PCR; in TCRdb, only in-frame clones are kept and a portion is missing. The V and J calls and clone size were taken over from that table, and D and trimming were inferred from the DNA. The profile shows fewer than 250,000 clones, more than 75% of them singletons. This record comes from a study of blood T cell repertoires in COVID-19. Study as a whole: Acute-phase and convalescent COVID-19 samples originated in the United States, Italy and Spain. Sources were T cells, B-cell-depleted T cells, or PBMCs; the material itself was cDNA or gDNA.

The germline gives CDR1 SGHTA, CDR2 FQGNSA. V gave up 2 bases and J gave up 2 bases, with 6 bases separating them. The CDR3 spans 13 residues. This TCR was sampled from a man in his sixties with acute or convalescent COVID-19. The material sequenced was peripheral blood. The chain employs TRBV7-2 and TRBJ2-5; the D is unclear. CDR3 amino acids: CASSLTPQETQYF. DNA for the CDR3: TGTGCCAGCAGCTTAACTCCTCAAGAGACCCAGTACTTC.